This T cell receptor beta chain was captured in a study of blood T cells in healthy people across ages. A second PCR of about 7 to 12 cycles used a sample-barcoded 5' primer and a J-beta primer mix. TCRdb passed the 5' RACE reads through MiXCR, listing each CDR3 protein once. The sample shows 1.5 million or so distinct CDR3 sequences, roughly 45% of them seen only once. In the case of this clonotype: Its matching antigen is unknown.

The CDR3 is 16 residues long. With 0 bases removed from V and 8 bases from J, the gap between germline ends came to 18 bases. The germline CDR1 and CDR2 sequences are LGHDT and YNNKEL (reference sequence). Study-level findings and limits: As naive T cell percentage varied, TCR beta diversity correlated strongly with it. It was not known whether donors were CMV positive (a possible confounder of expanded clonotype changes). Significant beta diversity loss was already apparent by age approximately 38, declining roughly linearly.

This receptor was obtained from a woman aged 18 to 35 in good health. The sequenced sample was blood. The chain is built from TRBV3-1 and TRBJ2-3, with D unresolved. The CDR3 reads CASSQDRGSGAITQYF. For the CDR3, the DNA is TGTGCCAGCAGCCAAGATAGAGGATCAGGAGCTATTACGCAGTATTTT.